One and the same sample provided the 18 T cell receptor beta chains below, sequenced in a study of CD8 T cells in Susac syndrome. Random hexamers were used to reverse transcribe an amount of roughly 0.5 to 1 ug RNA. TCRdb reanalysed the immunoSEQ multiplex PCR reads using MiXCR and keeps one entry per CDR3 protein. Counted here are 150,000 to 200,000 distinct CDR3 sequences, just under 95% occurring once; the ten biggest clones make up 0.09% to 0.1%. The sequencing input was CD4+ T cells from PBMCs. These TCRs come from a human donor with Susac syndrome.

The chain links TRBV5-1 to TRBJ2-1, with TRBD2 matching over 8 bases. The CDR3 runs 15 residues. J was trimmed by 6 bases and V by 5 bases; bases with no gene match: 10. The germline CDR1 and CDR2 sequences are SGHRS and YFSETQ. CDR3 nucleotide sequence: TGCGCCAGCAGTGACCTCGGGGGGGTTCCCAATGAGCAGTTCTTC. Encoded protein: CASSDLGGVPNEQFF.

The chain is built from TRBV6-5 and TRBJ1-2; TRBD1 is a possible D gene (6 bases). Trimming took 7 bases from V and 1 from J, leaving 13 bases between them. Germline assignment: CDR1 MNHEY and CDR2 SVGAGI. The CDR3 runs to 14 residues. The CDR3 DNA sequence: TGTGCCAGCACTTCGGCGGGACATAACTATGGCTACACCTTC. This gives the protein CASTSAGHNYGYTF.

The chain uses TRBV11-2 and TRBJ1-1; 7 positions match TRBD1. In germline, CDR1 is SGHAT, CDR2 FQNNGV. The V gene end was trimmed by 5 bases and the J gene end by 11 bases; junction bases not matched to a gene: 14. This CDR3 spans 14 amino acids. CDR3 bases: TGTGCCAGCAGCGACGGGAGGGGGCGCGGGACGGCTTTCTTT. Its translation is CASSDGRGRGTAFF.

The chain uses TRBV10-1 and TRBJ2-7, with D tentatively TRBD1 (5 bases). V was clipped by 0 bases and J by 2 bases, with 8 bases between them. Germline V gene lookup returns CDR1 WNHNN and CDR2 SYGVQD (reference sequence). This CDR3 has 14 amino acids. Here the CDR3 reads CASSESRQTYEQYF. CDR3 nucleotides: TGCGCCAGCAGTGAGTCGCGACAGACCTACGAGCAGTACTTC.

This chain joins TRBV20-1 and TRBJ1-2; maybe TRBD1 (5 bases). Deletions cut 6 bases from V and 3 bases from J, with 17 bases between. In germline, CDR1 is DFQATT, CDR2 SNEGSKA (reference sequence). The length of the CDR3 is 14 residues. Here the CDR3 DNA reads TGCAGTGCCCTCTGGCAGGCGGGGGACTATGGCTACACCTTC. Its protein is CSALWQAGDYGYTF.

The chain is built from TRBV6-6 and TRBJ2-5, with D possibly being TRBD2 (5 bases). The V gene lost 4 bases and the J gene lost 5 bases, with 14 bases spanning the gap. The CDR3 runs to 14 residues. CDR1 MNHNY and CDR2 SVGAGI come from the germline V gene (reference sequence). The CDR3 spells CASSLSGSLETQYF. CDR3 in DNA: TGTGCCAGCAGTTTAAGTGGGAGTCTGGAGACCCAGTACTTC.

The chain recombines TRBV4-2 with TRBJ2-7; D possibly corresponds to TRBD1 (5 bases). Between the trimmed V and J ends, which lost 5 bases and 0 bases, there was a span of 11 bases. This CDR3 has 14 amino acids. Germline lookup yields CDR1 LGHNA and CDR2 YNFKEQ. CDR3 sequence reads: CASSKTVSSYEQYF. CDR3 DNA: TGTGCCAGCAGCAAGACAGTGAGCTCCTACGAGCAGTACTTC.

J is TRBJ2-1 and V is TRBV29-1; 9 bases map to TRBD1. V dropped 6 bases and J dropped 7; count of bases not matched to a gene: 4. This CDR3 contains 12 residues. In germline, CDR1 is SQVTM, CDR2 ANQGSEA. CDR3 region: CSVGQGRNEQFF. The CDR3 DNA reads as TGCAGCGTGGGACAGGGTAGGAATGAGCAGTTCTTC.

This clonotype showed up just once. Written as DNA, the CDR3 is TGTGCCAGCAGCCAAGAGGGAAACTACCAAGAGACCCAGTACTTC. Residues: CASSQEGNYQETQYF. The rearrangement links TRBV4-2 to TRBJ2-5, with D unresolved. Trimming pared 0 bases from V and 0 bases from J, leaving 8 bases between. The V gene's germline CDR1 is LGHNA and CDR2 YNFKEQ. The CDR3 contains 15 residues.

This clonotype has only a few counts. J is TRBJ1-2 and V is TRBV15; D is unclear. This CDR3 is 12 amino acids long. The V end lost 3 bases, the J end lost 2 bases, and 4 bases lay between the germline ends. CDR1 is LNHNV, CDR2 YYDKDF, per germline (reference sequence). CDR3 sequence reads: CATSRDNYGYTF. CDR3 coding DNA: TGTGCCACCAGCAGGGACAACTATGGCTACACCTTC.

The gene calls are TRBV12-3 or TRBV12-4 and TRBJ2-5, with 9 bases aligning to TRBD1. With V trimmed by 5 bases and J by 2 bases, 6 bases remained unmatched. This CDR3 is built from 15 residues. CDR3 DNA sequence: TGTGCCAGCAGTGCGGGACAGGGCCGTCAAGAGACCCAGTACTTC. Its translation is CASSAGQGRQETQYF.

The J gene is TRBJ2-5, the V gene TRBV29-1, with D possibly matching TRBD2 (6 bases). V lost 2 bases, J lost 5 bases, and 12 bases lay in between. Germline lookup yields CDR1 SQVTM and CDR2 ANQGSEA. CDR3 length: 13 amino acids. CDR3 sequence reads: CSVESGVRETQYF. CDR3 sequence (DNA): TGCAGCGTTGAATCGGGAGTTAGGGAGACCCAGTACTTC. Variable domain in full (rest from reference TRBV29-1 and TRBJ2-5): SAVISQKPSRDICQRGTSLTIQCQVDSQVTMMFWYRQQPGQSLTLIATANQGSEATYESGFVIDKFPISRPNLTFSTLTVSNMSPEDSSIYLCSVESGVRETQYFGPGTRLLVL.

The genes are TRBV20-1 and TRBJ1-3, with unresolved D. Trimming stripped 0 bases from V and 3 bases from J, with 12 bases between. Germline V gene data show CDR1 as DFQATT and CDR2 as SNEGSKA (reference sequence). The CDR3 runs to 15 residues. The CDR3 region has the DNA TGCAGTGCTAGAGATCTAGGAACGGTTGGAAACACCATATATTTT. Its translation: CSARDLGTVGNTIYF.

V is TRBV5-8 and J is TRBJ2-1; tentatively, D is TRBD2 (7 bases). Trimming cost V 5 bases and J 0 bases, with 12 bases left between them. Per germline, CDR1 SGHTS and CDR2 YDEGEE. The CDR3 totals 15 residues. CDR3: CASRGGGSSYNEQFF. CDR3 nucleotide sequence: TGTGCCAGCAGGGGGGGCGGGAGCTCCTACAATGAGCAGTTCTTC.

The CDR3, as DNA: TGTGCCACCAGTGATTTCAGCAGCAATGAGCAGTTCTTC. It encodes CATSDFSSNEQFF. The V gene is TRBV24-1, the J gene TRBJ2-1; D call uncertain. This CDR3 spans 13 amino acids. Per the germline V gene, CDR1 is KGHDR and CDR2 is SFDVKD. V was clipped by 1 base and J by 6 bases, with 6 bases between them.

This clonotype was recorded once. The chain recombines TRBV18 with TRBJ1-5; possibly TRBD1 for D (5 bases). This CDR3 spans 13 amino acids. Germline V gene sequence: CDR1 KGHSH, CDR2 LQKENI. Trimming cost V 6 bases and J 7 bases, with 13 bases left between them. The CDR3 loop reads CASSRGKDQPQHF. In DNA, the CDR3 is TGTGCCAGCTCCCGGGGGAAGGACCAGCCCCAGCATTTT.

The rearrangement links TRBV11-3 to TRBJ2-3; D gene unclear. Germline loops: CDR1 SGHNT, CDR2 YENEEA. The CDR3 length is 15 residues. The V and J ends lost 7 bases and 2 bases respectively, with 16 bases between them. The CDR3, as DNA: TGTGCCAGCACCCGACCCGGTGGCCTCACAGATACGCAGTATTTT. This translates into CASTRPGGLTDTQYF. The whole variable domain, remainder taken from reference TRBV11-3 and TRBJ2-3, is EAGVVQSPRYKIIEKKQPVAFWCNPISGHNTLYWYLQNLGQGPELLIRYENEEAVDDSQLPKDRFSAERLKGVDSTLKIQPAELGDSAVYLCASTRPGGLTDTQYFGPGTRLTVL.

The chain joins TRBV5-1 to TRBJ2-1; tentative D call: TRBD1 (6 bases). CDR1 and CDR2 from the germline V gene are SGHRS and YFSETQ. The length of the CDR3 is 15 residues. Trimming pared 2 bases from V and 4 bases from J, leaving 13 bases between. Written as DNA, the CDR3 is TGCGCCAGCAGCTTTGGCAGGGGCCCTTACAATGAGCAGTTCTTC. Amino acids: CASSFGRGPYNEQFF. The full variable domain, rest sourced from reference TRBV5-1 and TRBJ2-1, is KAGVTQTPRYLIKTRGQQVTLSCSPISGHRSVSWYQQTPGQGLQFLFEYFSETQRNKGNFPGRFSGRQFSNSRSEMNVSTLELGDSALYLCASSFGRGPYNEQFFGPGTRLTVL.